These 21 T cell receptor beta chains share one sample of origin, sequenced in a study of OX40 agonist ivuxolimab in advanced cancers. Repertoires were generated with immunoSEQ multiplex PCR, while TCRdb's copy carries only in-frame clones and drops some. The sample lists around 76,000 clones, 85% to 90% occurring once. The sample was CD4+ or CD8+ T cells sorted from blood, taken in a trial of the OX40 agonist ivuxolimab. Source of these receptors: an adult with an advanced solid tumor such as melanoma, head and neck, liver or kidney cancer.

The chain has TRBV10-3 and TRBJ1-6, with D possibly TRBD1 on 6 matching bases. The germline gives CDR1 ENHRY, CDR2 SYGVKD. The CDR3 sequence is 16 residues long. V was pared by 0 bases and J by 7 bases, with 13 bases between. CDR3 nucleotides: TGTGCCATCAGTGAGTCGGGGGCGCGGGGGAATTCACCCCTCCACTTT. This sequence encodes CAISESGARGNSPLHF.

The rearrangement uses TRBV5-1 and TRBJ2-3, with 13 bases lining up with TRBD2. The germline V gene has CDR1 SGHRS and CDR2 YFSETQ. J was trimmed by 11 bases and V by 0 bases; bases with no gene match: 9. This CDR3 contains 16 residues. Here the CDR3 DNA reads TGCGCCAGCAGCTTGGTCGTAACTAGCGGGGGGGAGGTGCAGTATTTT. It specifies CASSLVVTSGGEVQYF.

The chain joins TRBV30 to TRBJ1-3; D may be TRBD1 (6 bases). V dropped 5 bases and J dropped 0 bases, with 14 bases sitting between them. This CDR3 spans 15 amino acids. The germline V gene has CDR1 GTSNPN and CDR2 SVGIG (reference sequence). CDR3 nucleotides: TGTGCCTGGGGTGGGGGGGCCGACTCTGGAAACACCATATATTTT. Protein: CAWGGGADSGNTIYF.

The chain joins TRBV2 to TRBJ1-1; no clear D. CDR1 and CDR2 from the germline V gene are SNHLY and FYNNEI. V was cut by 0 bases and J by 0 bases, with 2 bases left in between. The CDR3 is 13 amino acids. CDR3 loop: CASSEALNTEAFF. CDR3 DNA sequence: TGTGCCAGCAGTGAAGCGCTGAACACTGAAGCTTTCTTT.

V gene TRBV27 combines with J gene TRBJ2-5; 14 bases agree with TRBD2. With 10 bases clipped from V and 7 bases from J, the junction kept 11 bases outside the gene matches. Germline values: CDR1 MNHEY, CDR2 SMNVEV (reference sequence). This CDR3 spans 15 amino acids. CDR3 loop: CATRLAGGPTGTQYF. CDR3 bases: TGTGCCACCCGACTAGCGGGAGGGCCTACAGGGACCCAGTACTTC.

V and J are TRBV5-5 and TRBJ1-4; D unclear. Germline CDR1 and CDR2: SGHKS and YYEKEE (reference sequence). Between the trimmed V and J ends, which lost 0 bases and 7 bases, there was a span of 7 bases. The CDR3 has 13 amino acids. CDR3 nucleotides: TGTGCCAGCAGCTTGGCGTGGGGTGAAAAACTGTTTTTT. Translated: CASSLAWGEKLFF.

The chain employs TRBV5-1 and TRBJ2-5; a weak D match, TRBD2 (5 bases). Germline V lookup: CDR1 SGHRS, CDR2 YFSETQ. The CDR3 has 13 residues. Trimming took 4 bases from V and 1 from J, leaving 8 bases between them. Here the CDR3 DNA reads TGCGCCAGCAGCCCCGGGGTCCAAGAGACCCAGTACTTC. Its protein product is CASSPGVQETQYF.

V usage is TRBV19 and J usage is TRBJ1-5; D gene uncertain. V shed 3 bases and J shed 4 bases, with 7 bases lying between them. The CDR3 covers 13 residues. Germline CDR1 is LNHDA and CDR2 is SQIVND (reference sequence). CDR3 DNA: TGTGCCAGTAGTATCTTTTGGAATCAGCCCCAGCATTTT. Residues: CASSIFWNQPQHF.

The chain has TRBV6-5 and TRBJ1-2, with D possibly being TRBD1 (6 bases). This CDR3 contains 16 residues. Trimming left V 2 bases short and J 1 base short, with 14 bases between. Germline V lookup: CDR1 MNHEY, CDR2 SVGAGI. Here the CDR3 DNA reads TGTGCCAGCAGTTACCTAGGCACAGGGCTTAACTATGGCTACACCTTC. It is translated as CASSYLGTGLNYGYTF.

The chain joins TRBV7-9 to TRBJ1-5, with 7 bases aligning to TRBD1. CDR3 length: 16 amino acids. The junction had 9 bases not matched to a gene; V was cut back by 4 bases and J by 3 bases. Germline CDR1 is SEHNR and CDR2 is FQNEAQ (reference sequence). This CDR3 is CASSSRGGQNNQPQHF. Here the CDR3 DNA reads TGTGCCAGCAGCTCCCGAGGGGGACAGAACAATCAGCCCCAGCATTTT.

The V gene is TRBV10-3, the J gene TRBJ2-2; TRBD1 might be the D (6 bases). Trimming took off 2 bases at V and 7 bases at J, with 17 bases between the two ends. This CDR3 region has 16 residues. Per the germline V gene, CDR1 is ENHRY and CDR2 is SYGVKD. This CDR3 reads CAISERGSETNGELFF. The DNA for the CDR3 is TGTGCCATCAGTGAGAGGGGGAGCGAGACGAACGGGGAGCTGTTTTTT.

DNA for the CDR3: TGTGCCTGGGGTAGGACAGGGTCTCCCTACGAGCAGTACTTC. Protein sequence: CAWGRTGSPYEQYF. V gene TRBV30 combines with J gene TRBJ2-7; 8 bases agree with TRBD1. Germline CDR1 and CDR2: GTSNPN and SVGIG (reference sequence). The CDR3 covers 14 residues. With 5 bases clipped from V and 2 bases from J, the junction kept 8 bases outside the gene matches.

The chain is built from TRBV2 and TRBJ1-3; weak D call: TRBD1 (6 bases). This CDR3 region has 14 residues. Germline V gives CDR1 SNHLY, CDR2 FYNNEI. Trimming removed 6 bases from V and 0 bases from J, with 9 bases in between. CDR3 DNA: TGTGCCAGCAGACAGGGAACCTCTGGAAACACCATATATTTT. Protein: CASRQGTSGNTIYF.

The chain links TRBV6-5 to TRBJ2-1, with 8 positions matching TRBD2. Looked up from germline, CDR1 is MNHEY and CDR2 is SVGAGI. The CDR3 is 13 residues long. Trimming cost V 8 bases and J 6 bases; bases outside gene matches: 6. The DNA of the CDR3 is TGTGCCAGCTACTCCGGGGGGGGCAATGAGCAGTTCTTC. The encoded protein is CASYSGGGNEQFF.

V gene TRBV5-1 combines with J gene TRBJ2-5, with D possibly being TRBD1 (6 bases). The CDR3 covers 13 residues. With 2 bases removed from V and 5 bases from J, the gap between germline ends came to 10 bases. CDR1 SGHRS and CDR2 YFSETQ come from the germline V gene. CDR3 DNA sequence: TGCGCCAGCAGCTTACAGGGTTCTGAGACCCAGTACTTC. Its protein is CASSLQGSETQYF.

This chain links TRBV7-6 with TRBJ1-5; D is undetermined. The V end was cut by 1 base, the J end by 5 bases, with 6 bases between. From germline, CDR1 is SGHVS and CDR2 FNYEAQ. The CDR3 contains 13 residues. CDR3 residues: CASSLVSDQPQHF. CDR3 sequence (DNA): TGTGCCAGCAGCTTAGTTTCCGATCAGCCCCAGCATTTT.

This chain links TRBV7-2 with TRBJ2-7, with D unresolved. Germline loops: CDR1 SGHTA, CDR2 FQGNSA. V shed 0 bases and J shed 1 base, with 7 bases lying between them. This CDR3 contains 14 residues. The CDR3 loop is CASSLAALSYEQYF. As DNA, the CDR3 is TGTGCCAGCAGCTTAGCAGCTCTTTCCTACGAGCAGTACTTC.

The chain couples TRBV7-2 to TRBJ1-4; D is ambiguous. Germline-derived CDR1 and CDR2 are SGHTA and FQGNSA. V was clipped by 1 base and J by 8 bases, with 14 bases between them. There are 15 residues in the CDR3. CDR3 nucleotide sequence: TGTGCCAGCAGCTTAGGCCCAATGTTAGAAGAAAAACTGTTTTTT. This translates into CASSLGPMLEEKLFF.

The chain uses TRBV9 and TRBJ1-4; the D gene is possibly TRBD1 (6 bases). This CDR3 comprises 16 residues. Germline CDR1 SGDLS, CDR2 YYNGEE. V lost 4 bases and J lost 2, with 15 bases in between. The CDR3 sequence: CASSPQAGATNEKLFF. The DNA of the CDR3 is TGTGCCAGCAGCCCCCAGGCAGGGGCCACTAATGAAAAACTGTTTTTT.

V is TRBV4-1 and J is TRBJ2-7, with TRBD1 matching 7 bases. The CDR3 consists of 16 residues. Germline values: CDR1 MGHRA, CDR2 YSYEKL. The V gene end was trimmed by 2 bases and the J gene end by 0 bases; junction bases not matched to a gene: 7. The CDR3: CASSQSEQGTSYEQYF. Here the CDR3 DNA reads TGCGCCAGCAGCCAATCGGAACAGGGGACCTCCTACGAGCAGTACTTC.

The chain is built from TRBV7-9 and TRBJ1-1; 8 bases match TRBD1. V was clipped by 1 base and J by 1 base; unmatched bases: 5. This CDR3 is built from 16 residues. Germline V gene lookup returns CDR1 SEHNR and CDR2 FQNEAQ (reference sequence). The CDR3 nucleotides are TGTGCCAGCAGCTTAGGTATGGGGACAGGGAACACTGAAGCTTTCTTT. Protein sequence: CASSLGMGTGNTEAFF.